These 9 T cell receptor beta chains came from one sample sequenced in a study of blood T cells in healthy people across ages. Then a second PCR, running roughly 7 to 11 cycles, was carried out with a sample-barcoded 5' primer and a J-beta primer mix. TCRdb called the 5' RACE reads again in MiXCR, with one record for every CDR3 protein. In the table there are hundreds of thousands of distinct CDR3 sequences, 20% to 30% of which are singletons. The same sample was also studied in work on T cells of mothers and their children.

Sequencing was carried out using blood. These receptors originate from a boy aged 5-17 years in good health.

The chain joins TRBV5-1 to TRBJ1-4, with D uncertain. Germline V CDR1 and CDR2: SGHRS, YFSETQ. Trimming cost V 0 bases and J 8 bases, with 8 bases left between them. This CDR3 comprises 13 residues. DNA of the CDR3: TGCGCCAGCAGCTTGGTGGTGGGAGAAAAACTGTTTTTT. Encoded protein: CASSLVVGEKLFF.

V gene TRBV10-3 combines with J gene TRBJ2-3; weak D call: TRBD2 (5 bases). Germline assignment: CDR1 ENHRY and CDR2 SYGVKD. This CDR3 spans 23 amino acids. Trimming removed 3 bases from V and 2 bases from J, with 36 bases in between. DNA for the CDR3: TGTGCCATCAGTGACCCCCTACTACTTGGGTGGGTTTTGGCTCGGGAATTCACAGATACGCAGTATTTT. It codes for CAISDPLLLGWVLAREFTDTQYF.

The chain uses TRBV28 and TRBJ2-1; 9 positions agree with TRBD1. This CDR3 comprises 15 residues. The V gene end was trimmed by 5 bases and the J gene end by 6 bases; junction bases not matched to a gene: 8. Germline V CDR1 and CDR2: MDHEN, SYDVKM. This CDR3 reads CASSHPGQGFNEQFF. DNA of the CDR3: TGTGCCAGCAGTCACCCGGGACAGGGATTCAATGAGCAGTTCTTC. Using reference TRBV28 and TRBJ2-1 for the parts outside the CDR3, the full variable domain is DVKVTQSSRYLVKRTGEKVFLECVQDMDHENMFWYRQDPGLGLRLIYFSYDVKMKEKGDIPEGYSVSREKKERFSLILESASTNQTSMYLCASSHPGQGFNEQFFGPGTRLTVL.

This clonotype appeared a few times. The junction differs from germline at one of its ends, possibly a read error. In DNA, the CDR3 is TGTGCCAGCGAGGGACAGGGAGAAGAGAACCAGTACTTC. It encodes CASEGQGEENQYF. The rearrangement links TRBV7-8 to TRBJ2-5; 9 bases map to TRBD1. CDR3 length: 13 residues. In germline, CDR1 is SGHVS, CDR2 FQNEAQ.

The chain uses TRBV7-2 and TRBJ2-5; maybe TRBD2 (7 bases). Germline-derived CDR1 and CDR2 are SGHTA and FQGNSA. V was cut by 5 bases and J by 11 bases, with 21 bases left in between. This CDR3 contains 14 residues. CDR3: CASSLNRGAVEQYF. Written as DNA, the CDR3 is TGTGCCAGCAGCCTAAATCGGGGGGCGGTAGAGCAGTACTTC.

This clonotype turned up a few times. The rearrangement joins TRBV28 to TRBJ2-5; 10 bases are shared with TRBD2. This CDR3 region has 13 residues. Per the germline V gene, CDR1 is MDHEN and CDR2 is SYDVKM. The ends lost 6 bases at V and 7 bases at J; junction bases unmatched: 5. The CDR3 loop is CASRKPSGGTQYF. For the CDR3, the DNA is TGTGCCAGCAGGAAACCTAGCGGGGGGACCCAGTACTTC.

The genes are TRBV29-1 and TRBJ1-4; D not certain. Germline CDR1 is SQVTM and CDR2 is ANQGSEA. CDR3 length: 13 residues. Trimming stripped 6 bases from V and 6 bases from J, with 14 bases between. CDR3 protein: CSVLEPGYEKLFF. The CDR3 nucleotides read TGCAGCGTCCTGGAACCGGGGTATGAAAAACTGTTTTTT.

The chain is built from TRBV7-8 and TRBJ2-1, with D perhaps assigned TRBD1 or TRBD2 (5 bases each). CDR3 length equals 15 residues. Trimming took off 2 bases at V and 8 bases at J, with 16 bases between the two ends. Germline values: CDR1 SGHVS, CDR2 FQNEAQ. CDR3 amino acids: CASSLLGGVGDEQFF. CDR3 nucleotide sequence: TGTGCCAGCAGCTTACTTGGGGGAGTGGGGGATGAGCAGTTCTTC.

The chain employs TRBV25-1 and TRBJ2-1; TRBD1 agrees at 10 bases. The trim removed 4 bases at V and 5 bases at J, leaving 11 bases unmatched. In germline, CDR1 is MGHDK, CDR2 SYGVNS. This CDR3 spans 17 amino acids. The CDR3 region has the DNA TGTGCCAGCAGTGTTTCCGGGACAGGGGCTCGGGACAATGAGCAGTTCTTC. Translated, it gives CASSVSGTGARDNEQFF.